This T cell receptor beta chain was documented in a study of identical twins. TCRdb processed the 5' RACE reads anew with MiXCR; each CDR3 protein has one entry. The table records more than 650,000 distinct CDR3 sequences, 6.1% of them present only once. At least ten counts were recorded for this clonotype. The antigen is unknown. General study findings and limits: Cord blood beta clonotypes that were abundant carried fewer insertions, and memory repertoires showed no such trend.

J lost 8 bases, V lost 0 bases, and 10 bases had no gene match. The germline V gene encodes CDR1 SGHRS and CDR2 YFSETQ. This CDR3 is built from 16 residues. This sequence was found in a man younger than 35 in good health. Sequencing was carried out using naive T cells sorted from blood. The chain recombines TRBV5-1 with TRBJ2-1; 8 bases fit TRBD1. DNA for the CDR3: TGCGCCAGCAGCTTGGGACAGGGGTTTTGGAACGATGAGCAGTTCTTC. Protein product: CASSLGQGFWNDEQFF.